Following are 22 T cell receptor beta chains from one sample sequenced in a study of T cell repertoires in cytomegalovirus infection. The antigens for these receptors are not known. TCRdb used MiXCR to reprocess the reads, holding one entry per CDR3 protein. Of hundreds of thousands of distinct CDR3 sequences detected, around 30% appear once; the ten largest clones hold over 11%. The material was cultured CD8+ T cells from PBMCs, obtained from culture after CMV antigen stimulation. All receptors come from a human donor in good health (CMV status not recorded). Some clones in this sample may be carry-over from other donors' samples.

This clonotype appeared many times. The chain couples TRBV7-8 to TRBJ1-2; D uncertain. V lost 1 base to trimming and J lost 1 base, with 13 bases between them. This CDR3 region has 16 residues. The germline V gene has CDR1 SGHVS and CDR2 FQNEAQ. Here the CDR3 DNA reads TGTGCCAGCAGCTTAGTGGTGCAGGCCCTTAACTATGGCTACACCTTC. As protein: CASSLVVQALNYGYTF. Using reference TRBV7-8 and TRBJ1-2 for the parts outside the CDR3, the full variable domain is GAGVSQSPRYKVAKRGQDVALRCDPISGHVSLFWYQQALGQGPEFLTYFQNEAQLDKSGLPSDRFFAERPEGSVSTLKIQRTQQEDSAVYLCASSLVVQALNYGYTFGSGTRLTVV.

This chain uses TRBV6-6 with TRBJ2-7; TRBD1 agrees at 7 bases. This CDR3 is 15 amino acids long. CDR1 and CDR2 from the germline V gene are MNHNY and SVGAGI (reference sequence). The J segment lost 0 bases and the V segment lost 10 bases, leaving 12 bases of the junction unmatched. CDR3 DNA: TGTGCCAACAGAAACCGGGACAGCAACTCCTACGAGCAGTACGTC. Its translation is CANRNRDSNSYEQYV.

This clonotype was counted between two and nine times. The chain joins TRBV12-3 or TRBV12-4 to TRBJ1-1; D is ambiguous. The CDR3 extends over 13 amino acids. V was pared by 6 bases and J by 6 bases, with 14 bases between. The CDR3 loop is CASRGSGRPEAFF. CDR3 in DNA: TGTGCCAGCAGGGGATCCGGGAGACCTGAAGCTTTCTTT.

This CDR3 is CASSLATGSQSSNWETQYF. CDR3 nucleotides: TGTGCCAGCAGTTTAGCCACCGGGTCGCAGTCTTCCAATTGGGAGACCCAGTACTTC. The chain recombines TRBV12-3 or TRBV12-4 with TRBJ2-5; D gene unclear. V lost 0 bases to trimming and J lost 5 bases, with 25 bases between them. The CDR3 runs to 19 residues.

With regard to this clonotype: A junction end diverges from the germline sequence, so it may reflect a read error. J is TRBJ2-1 and V is TRBV5-3; D is undetermined. TRBV5-3 is designated an ORF whose function remains uncertain. This CDR3 comprises 15 residues. The chain's CDR3 is CASSLDLGVYNEQFF. CDR3 DNA sequence: TGTGCCAGCAGCTTGGACCTCGGAGTCTACAATGAGCAGTTCTTC.

This chain connects TRBV2 to TRBJ1-1; TRBD1 is a possible D gene (5 bases). CDR1 is SNHLY, CDR2 FYNNEI, per germline. V lost 1 base to trimming and J lost 1 base, with 16 bases between them. This CDR3 spans 17 amino acids. For the CDR3, the DNA is TGTGCCAGCAGTGAAGGCCTTAGGACAAGCCCGAACACTGAAGCTTTCTTT. This sequence encodes CASSEGLRTSPNTEAFF.

In its sample, this clonotype was seen a few times. The rearrangement links TRBV7-6 to TRBJ2-2; 9 nucleotides agree with TRBD2. This CDR3 is built from 17 residues. The germline gives CDR1 SGHVS, CDR2 FNYEAQ. Trimming took 1 base from V and 0 from J; bases not matched to a gene: 3. The CDR3 nucleotides are TGTGCCAGCAGCTTAGAACTAGCGGGCCCGAACACCGGGGAGCTGTTTTTT. Translating gives CASSLELAGPNTGELFF.

Many counts were recorded for this clonotype. The chain links TRBV7-6 to TRBJ2-5; 8 nucleotides align to TRBD1. V trimming: 5 bases; J trimming: 2 bases; junction bases outside the gene matches: 7. This CDR3 region has 15 residues. Germline V gene lookup returns CDR1 SGHVS and CDR2 FNYEAQ. This CDR3 is CASSLTGGIQETQYF. The CDR3, as DNA: TGTGCCAGCAGCCTTACAGGGGGTATACAAGAGACCCAGTACTTC.

The chain employs TRBV6-6 and TRBJ2-7; 8 bases match TRBD2. After removal of 6 bases from V and 4 bases from J, the junction contained 2 bases not matched to a gene. The CDR3 totals 12 residues. Per the germline V gene, CDR1 is MNHNY and CDR2 is SVGAGI (reference sequence). The CDR3 sequence is CASRAGEYEQYV. Here the CDR3 DNA reads TGTGCCAGCAGAGCGGGGGAGTACGAGCAGTACGTC.

This clonotype was counted many times. This rearrangement joins TRBV4-1 to TRBJ2-7, with D uncertain. The length of the CDR3 is 13 residues. Germline-derived CDR1 and CDR2 are MGHRA and YSYEKL. Trimming cost V 4 bases and J 1 base, with 8 bases left between them. The CDR3 sequence: CASSPRSSYEQYF. DNA of the CDR3: TGCGCCAGCAGCCCCCGAAGTTCCTACGAGCAGTACTTC.

The sample holds one count of this clonotype. The chain couples TRBV6-1 to TRBJ1-1, with D maybe TRBD1 (5 bases). CDR1 and CDR2 (germline): MNHNS, SASEGT. V was trimmed by 6 bases and J by 4 bases, leaving 15 bases between them. CDR3 length: 14 residues. The CDR3 protein is CASSSSGSATEAFF. The DNA for the CDR3 is TGTGCCAGCAGCTCATCAGGGTCGGCCACTGAAGCTTTCTTT.

The genes are TRBV20-1 and TRBJ2-3; the match to TRBD2 covers 8 bases. CDR3 length: 12 residues. V trimming: 6 bases; J trimming: 6 bases; junction bases outside the gene matches: 5. From germline, CDR1 is DFQATT and CDR2 SNEGSKA (reference sequence). For the CDR3, the DNA is TGCAGTGCCCCCGGGGGGGTGGATACGCAGTATTTT. Protein: CSAPGGVDTQYF.

This clonotype was counted a few times. The gene calls are TRBV7-9 and TRBJ1-2, with no clear D. Germline V gives CDR1 SEHNR, CDR2 FQNEAQ (reference sequence). The CDR3 totals 16 residues. Trimming took 5 bases from V and 4 from J, leaving 20 bases between them. The CDR3 protein is CASSLGIVESSYGYTF. In DNA form, the CDR3 reads TGTGCCAGCAGCCTCGGTATAGTGGAGAGTTCCTATGGCTACACCTTC.

In its sample, this clonotype was seen a few times. The V gene is TRBV19, the J gene TRBJ2-2; D call uncertain. Per germline, CDR1 LNHDA and CDR2 SQIVND (reference sequence). The CDR3 has 17 residues. Trimming left V 2 bases short and J 0 bases short, with 13 bases between. CDR3 nucleotides: TGTGCCAGTAGTATACCCCGAGAGCTTTCGAACACCGGGGAGCTGTTTTTT. Residues: CASSIPRELSNTGELFF.

This clonotype was counted only a few times. V and J are TRBV20-1 and TRBJ1-6; TRBD1 aligns across 8 bases. This CDR3 comprises 13 residues. V was pared by 3 bases and J by 7 bases, with 2 bases of the junction left unmatched. Germline values: CDR1 DFQATT, CDR2 SNEGSKA (reference sequence). CDR3 sequence reads: CSARDRVNSPLHF. CDR3 nucleotide sequence: TGCAGTGCTAGGGACAGGGTAAATTCACCCCTCCACTTT.

This clonotype was detected only a few times. The V gene is TRBV7-9, the J gene TRBJ2-7; possibly TRBD1 or TRBD2 for D (6 bases each). V was pared by 8 bases and J by 0 bases, with 20 bases between. Germline assignment: CDR1 SEHNR and CDR2 FQNEAQ (reference sequence). This CDR3 has 16 residues. This chain's CDR3 is CASGGTAQGNSYEQYF. DNA of the CDR3: TGTGCCAGCGGAGGGACCGCCCAGGGGAACTCCTACGAGCAGTACTTC.

With respect to this clonotype: One end of the junction fails to match germline, which may point to a read error. The chain has TRBV10-2 and TRBJ2-5; 10 bases are shared with TRBD2. The CDR3 totals 17 residues. Germline-derived CDR1 and CDR2 are WSHSY and SAAADI. The CDR3 sequence is CANSEQLAGTPQETQYF. The CDR3 DNA sequence: TGCGCCAACAGTGAGCAACTAGCGGGGACGCCCCAAGAGACCCAGTACTTC.

In this sample, this clonotype turned up a few times. V is TRBV6-2 or TRBV6-3 and J is TRBJ2-1; D is ambiguous. V was clipped by 2 bases and J by 9 bases, with 11 bases between them. Germline lookup yields CDR1 MNHEY and CDR2 SVGEGT. This CDR3 spans 13 amino acids. In DNA form, the CDR3 reads TGTGCCAGCAGTTACCTCCTAGGCGGTGAGCAGTTCTTC. Protein sequence: CASSYLLGGEQFF.

This clonotype is a singleton in its sample. The chain combines TRBV10-3 with TRBJ1-1; D is possibly TRBD1 (6 bases). Germline V lookup: CDR1 ENHRY, CDR2 SYGVKD. This CDR3 is 15 amino acids long. V was cut by 9 bases and J by 2 bases, with 19 bases left in between. In DNA, the CDR3 is TGTGCCATTTCGCAACAACAGGGACGCAACACTGAAGCTTTCTTT. This gives the protein CAISQQQGRNTEAFF.

This chain links TRBV5-1 with TRBJ2-1; 16 positions agree with TRBD2. V shed 5 bases, J shed 1 base, and the junction held 9 bases outside the gene matches. Per the germline V gene, CDR1 is SGHRS and CDR2 is YFSETQ. This CDR3 is 19 amino acids long. CDR3 loop: CASSSLGLAGGLSYNEQFF. CDR3 DNA: TGCGCCAGCAGTTCTCTGGGACTAGCGGGGGGGCTATCCTACAATGAGCAGTTCTTC.

The chain recombines TRBV5-4 with TRBJ2-7; D may correspond to TRBD1 or TRBD2 (6 bases each). Trimming cost V 4 bases and J 6 bases, with 17 bases left between them. CDR3 size: 14 residues. CDR1 is SGHNT, CDR2 YYREEE, per germline (reference sequence). CDR3 sequence: CASSVGGGLVEQYF. In DNA form, the CDR3 reads TGTGCCAGCAGCGTAGGAGGGGGGCTGGTCGAGCAGTACTTC.

The chain joins TRBV29-1 to TRBJ2-2; D is unclear. Germline CDR1 and CDR2: SQVTM and ANQGSEA. There are 12 residues in the CDR3. With 5 bases removed from V and 6 bases from J, the gap between germline ends came to 10 bases. CDR3 nucleotides: TGCAGCGTTCCACTGGGTCCCGGGGAGCTGTTTTTT. This encodes CSVPLGPGELFF.